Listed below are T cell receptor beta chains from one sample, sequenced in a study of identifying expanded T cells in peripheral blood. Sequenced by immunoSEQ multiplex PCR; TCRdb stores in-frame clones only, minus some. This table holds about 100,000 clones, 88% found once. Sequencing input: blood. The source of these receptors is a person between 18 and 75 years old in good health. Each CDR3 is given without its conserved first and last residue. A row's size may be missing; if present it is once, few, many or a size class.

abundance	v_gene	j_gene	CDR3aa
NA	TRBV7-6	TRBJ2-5	ASSLVFGGRGKGETQY
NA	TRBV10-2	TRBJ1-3	ASSVWGVGNTIY
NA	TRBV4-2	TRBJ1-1	ASSQDEGENTEAF
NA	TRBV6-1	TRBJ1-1	ASSIRGEGTEAF
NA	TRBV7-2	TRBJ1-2	ASSSRTGDYGYT
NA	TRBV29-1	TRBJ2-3	SGTASTDTQY
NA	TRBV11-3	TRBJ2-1	ASSPRTGGGEQF
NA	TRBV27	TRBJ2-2	ASSSHGTVNTGELF
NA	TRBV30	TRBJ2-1	AWKETPGSYNEQF
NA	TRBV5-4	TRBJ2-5	ASAVGSGGLETQY
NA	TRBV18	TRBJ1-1	ASSPAASARMNTEAF
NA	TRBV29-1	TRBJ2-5	SVEVAGARETQY
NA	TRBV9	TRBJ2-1	ASSAGGTETNEQF
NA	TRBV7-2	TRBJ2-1	ASSPGGRSYNEQF
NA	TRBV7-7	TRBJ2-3	ASSTGTGGGDTQY
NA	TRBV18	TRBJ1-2	ASSSERAGGYT
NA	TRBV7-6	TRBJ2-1	ASSLPSFSGGGHNEQF
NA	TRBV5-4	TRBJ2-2	ASSRKDRDTGELF
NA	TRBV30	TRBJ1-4	AWSTRDRAEKLF
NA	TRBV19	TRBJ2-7	ASSITTASSYEQY
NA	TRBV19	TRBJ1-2	ASSNQGQGVYGYT
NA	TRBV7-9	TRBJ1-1	ASSSLGRVGNTEAF
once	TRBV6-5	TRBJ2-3	ASSYSGDTQY
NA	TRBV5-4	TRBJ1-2	ASSLAPGATYGYT
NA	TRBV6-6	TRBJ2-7	ASSYLGRGYEQY
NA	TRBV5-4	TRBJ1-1	ASSKGQGVAEAF
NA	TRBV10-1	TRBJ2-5	ASSETIAGLETQY
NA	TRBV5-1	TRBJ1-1	ASSLGGTDTEAF
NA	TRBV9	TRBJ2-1	ASSAYRDDTSYNEQF
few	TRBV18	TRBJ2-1	ASSPGFSFASPNEQF
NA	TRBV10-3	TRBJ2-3	AISETSGGGTDTQY
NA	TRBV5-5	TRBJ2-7	ASSLREERQY
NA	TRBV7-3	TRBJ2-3	ASSLTPLRGSDTQY
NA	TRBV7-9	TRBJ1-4	ASSPGTGNEKLF
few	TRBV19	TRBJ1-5	ASSKQQGNGDQPQH
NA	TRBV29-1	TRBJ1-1	SVAMPTGSEAF
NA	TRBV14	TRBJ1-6	ASSQGERGRGTGGSPLH
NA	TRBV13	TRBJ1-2	ASSLGGRVSYGYT
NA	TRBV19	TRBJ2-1	ASRGAHNEQF
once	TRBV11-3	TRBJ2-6	ASSPRVPGQGNFGANVLT
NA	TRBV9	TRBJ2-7	ASSSKVGGYEQY
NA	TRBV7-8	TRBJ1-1	ASSLGTANTEAF
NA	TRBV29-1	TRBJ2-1	SVAQRLADNNEQF
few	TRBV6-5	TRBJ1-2	ASRKTANYGYT
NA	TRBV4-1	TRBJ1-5	ASSQDPRDSPHGAQH
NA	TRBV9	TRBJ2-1	ASSARGSPYNEQF
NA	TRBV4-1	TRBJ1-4	ASSQGWGQNNEKLF
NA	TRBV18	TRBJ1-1	ASSPSHQGNTEAF
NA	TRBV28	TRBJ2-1	ASSSPRGRGNHEQF
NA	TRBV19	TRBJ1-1	ASSLIQGSGDTEAF
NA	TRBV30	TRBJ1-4	AWSLPEKLF
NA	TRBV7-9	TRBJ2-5	ASSLALEEETQY
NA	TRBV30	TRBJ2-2	ALGTGELF
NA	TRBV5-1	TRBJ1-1	ASSRSGTGANTEAF
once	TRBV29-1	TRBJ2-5	SVSRTHQETQY